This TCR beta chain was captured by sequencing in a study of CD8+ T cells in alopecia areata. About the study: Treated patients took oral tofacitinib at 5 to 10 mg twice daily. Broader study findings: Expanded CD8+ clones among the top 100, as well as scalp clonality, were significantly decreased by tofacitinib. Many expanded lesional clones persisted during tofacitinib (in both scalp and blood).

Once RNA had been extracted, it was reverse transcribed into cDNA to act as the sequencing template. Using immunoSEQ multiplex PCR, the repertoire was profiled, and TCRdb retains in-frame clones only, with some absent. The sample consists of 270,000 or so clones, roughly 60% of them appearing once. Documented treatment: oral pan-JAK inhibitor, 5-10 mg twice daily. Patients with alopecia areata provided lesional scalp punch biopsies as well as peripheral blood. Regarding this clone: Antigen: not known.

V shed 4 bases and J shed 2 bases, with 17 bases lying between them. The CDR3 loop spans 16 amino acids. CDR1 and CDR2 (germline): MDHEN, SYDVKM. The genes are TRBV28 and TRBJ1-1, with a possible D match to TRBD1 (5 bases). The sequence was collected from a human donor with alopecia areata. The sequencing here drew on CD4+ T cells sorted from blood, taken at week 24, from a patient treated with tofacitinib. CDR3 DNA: TGTGCCAGCAGTTCCACGGGACGGCGGACTAACACTGAAGCTTTCTTT. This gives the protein CASSSTGRRTNTEAFF.